These 8 T cell receptor beta chains were all obtained from the same sample, sequenced in a study of lymphopenia after photon versus proton radiotherapy. Some clones are missing from TCRdb's copy, which holds only in-frame ones; the method was immunoSEQ multiplex PCR. The top ten clones hold around 2.2% of a sample with around 59,000 clones, about 81% of them seen once. This sample comprised peripheral blood, obtained from a patient treated with proton-based radiotherapy. The receptors derive from a man aged 55-75 years with pancreatic cancer.

The J gene is TRBJ2-7, the V gene TRBV5-1; 13 bases are a match to TRBD2. Losses at the gene ends were 0 bases for V and 6 bases for J; bases not matched to a gene: 3. Germline assignment: CDR1 SGHRS and CDR2 YFSETQ. The CDR3 has 15 amino acids. The CDR3 nucleotides read TGCGCCAGCAGCTTGGGGACTAGCGGGAGTCGCGAGCAGTACTTC. Residues: CASSLGTSGSREQYF.

Written as DNA, the CDR3 is TGTGCCAGCAGTCCCCGGGGGGAGCAGTACTTC. Its protein product is CASSPRGEQYF. The chain combines TRBV28 with TRBJ2-7, with D maybe TRBD2 (6 bases). The CDR3 sequence is 11 residues long. In germline, CDR1 is MDHEN, CDR2 SYDVKM. Deletions cut 5 bases from V and 7 bases from J, with 9 bases between.

V gene TRBV14 combines with J gene TRBJ1-1; D gene uncertain. The CDR3 consists of 13 residues. Between the trimmed V and J ends, which lost 3 bases and 1 base, there was a span of 6 bases. The germline gives CDR1 SGHDN, CDR2 FVKESK. The CDR3 DNA reads as TGTGCCAGCAGCCATCCGGGGAACACTGAAGCTTTCTTT. Translating it yields CASSHPGNTEAFF. Full variable domain (rest looked up from reference TRBV14 and TRBJ1-1): EAGVTQFPSHSVIEKGQTVTLRCDPISGHDNLYWYRRVMGKEIKFLLHFVKESKQDESGMPNNRFLAERTGGTYSTLKVQPAELEDSGVYFCASSHPGNTEAFFGQGTRLTVV.

The rearrangement links TRBV7-9 to TRBJ1-1; D is perhaps TRBD1 (5 bases). There are 12 residues in the CDR3. Germline lookup yields CDR1 SEHNR and CDR2 FQNEAQ (reference sequence). V shed 4 bases and J shed 10 bases, with 13 bases lying between them. CDR3 protein: CASSSRTGPAFF. The CDR3 DNA is TGTGCCAGCAGCTCCAGAACAGGTCCAGCTTTCTTT.

The chain uses TRBV28 and TRBJ1-1; D gene uncertain. Germline V gene sequence: CDR1 MDHEN, CDR2 SYDVKM. V was pared by 1 base and J by 6 bases, with 9 bases between. CDR3 length: 13 amino acids. The CDR3 sequence: CASSLSVAAEAFF. The CDR3 region has the DNA TGTGCCAGCAGTTTATCCGTGGCCGCTGAAGCTTTCTTT.

The chain joins TRBV15 to TRBJ2-1; 9 bases are a match to TRBD2. Germline lookup yields CDR1 LNHNV and CDR2 YYDKDF (reference sequence). V was clipped by 0 bases and J by 4 bases; unmatched bases: 7. CDR3 length: 17 residues. The CDR3 here is CATSRDLAGGRYNEQFF. CDR3 nucleotides: TGTGCCACCAGCAGAGATCTGGCGGGAGGGCGATACAATGAGCAGTTCTTC.

The chain recombines TRBV18 with TRBJ2-1; D perhaps matches TRBD1 (6 bases). CDR3 length: 17 amino acids. With 0 bases removed from V and 5 bases from J, the gap between germline ends came to 17 bases. The germline V gene has CDR1 KGHSH and CDR2 LQKENI. The CDR3: CASSPPGQGRPNNEQFF. In DNA form, the CDR3 reads TGTGCCAGCTCACCACCGGGGCAGGGGAGACCCAACAATGAGCAGTTCTTC.

The chain's CDR3 is CASRQGTVGGQAFF. CDR3 DNA: TGTGCCAGCAGACAAGGGACAGTAGGCGGACAGGCTTTCTTT. The chain recombines TRBV6-1 with TRBJ1-1; TRBD1 agrees at 7 bases. V trimming: 6 bases; J trimming: 11 bases; junction bases outside the gene matches: 15. CDR1 is MNHNS, CDR2 SASEGT, per germline. The CDR3 contains 14 residues.